This T cell receptor (beta chain) was retrieved from a study of cytomegalovirus exposure and HLA in healthy donors. For the study at large: Just over 80% of 398 genotyped donors fell in the Caucasian-associated ancestry cluster. Study results and caveats: A later analysis linked a missense variant in DCLRE1C to the trimming of TCR beta V and J genes. Researchers had no immune exposure information except CMV serostatus available.

PCR amplification relied on 60 Vbeta primers (plus 13 Jbeta primers). Sequencing used immunoSEQ multiplex PCR; TCRdb keeps in-frame clones, though not all of them. The sample lists some 200,000 clones, roughly 79% occurring once. As regards this clone: What it binds is unknown.

The receptor comes from a woman younger than 45 in good health and CMV-seropositive. Sequenced sample: PBMCs.

The CDR3 nucleotides are TGCAGCGTTGAAGGTCAGGCCTACGAGCAGTACTTC. Translation: CSVEGQAYEQYF. This chain connects TRBV29-1 to TRBJ2-7; no firm D call. Germline CDR1 and CDR2: SQVTM and ANQGSEA. Trimming removed 1 base from V and 2 bases from J, with 6 bases in between. CDR3 length: 12 amino acids.